This T cell receptor beta chain was sequenced in a study of blood T cells in healthy people across ages. Germline V gene sequence: CDR1 SNHLY, CDR2 FYNNEI. Trimming took 7 bases from V and 6 from J, leaving 12 bases between them. This CDR3 spans 12 amino acids. A second PCR of roughly 6 to 12 cycles used a sample-barcoded 5' primer and a J-beta primer mix. One entry per CDR3 protein, called by TCRdb with MiXCR from the 5' RACE reads. The table shows about 1.4 million distinct CDR3 sequences, with approximately 63% occurring only once. This clonotype has more than one count but fewer than ten. The clonotype comes from a man younger than 30 in good health. V and J are TRBV2 and TRBJ1-1, with D hard to call. Sequencing input: blood. The CDR3 protein is CASKEGGPEAFF. The CDR3 region has the DNA TGTGCCAGCAAAGAAGGAGGGCCTGAAGCTTTCTTT.